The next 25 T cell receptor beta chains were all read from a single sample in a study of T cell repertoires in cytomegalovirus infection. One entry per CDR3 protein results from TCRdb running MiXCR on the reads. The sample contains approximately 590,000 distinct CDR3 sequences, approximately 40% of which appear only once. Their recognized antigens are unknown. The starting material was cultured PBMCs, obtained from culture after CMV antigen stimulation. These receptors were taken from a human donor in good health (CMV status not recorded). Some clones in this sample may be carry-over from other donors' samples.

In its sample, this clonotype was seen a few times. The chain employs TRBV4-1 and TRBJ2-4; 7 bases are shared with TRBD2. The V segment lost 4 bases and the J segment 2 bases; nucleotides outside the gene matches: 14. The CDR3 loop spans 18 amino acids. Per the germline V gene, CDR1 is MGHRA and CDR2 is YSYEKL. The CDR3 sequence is CASSLKRGPGGTKNIQYF. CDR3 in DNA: TGCGCCAGCAGCCTGAAGCGGGGCCCCGGGGGGACCAAAAACATTCAGTACTTC.

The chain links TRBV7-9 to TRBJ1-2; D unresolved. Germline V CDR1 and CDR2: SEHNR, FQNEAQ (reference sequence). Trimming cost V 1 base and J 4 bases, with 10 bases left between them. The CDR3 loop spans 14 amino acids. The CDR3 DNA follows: TGTGCCAGCAGCTTAGTCGGCGGATCCTATGGCTACACCTTC. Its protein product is CASSLVGGSYGYTF.

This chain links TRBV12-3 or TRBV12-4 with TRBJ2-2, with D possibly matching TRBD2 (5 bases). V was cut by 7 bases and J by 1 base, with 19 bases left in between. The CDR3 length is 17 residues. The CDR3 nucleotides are TGTGCCAGCACCGATGACTTGGACTTAGAGAACACCGGGGAGCTGTTTTTT. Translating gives CASTDDLDLENTGELFF.

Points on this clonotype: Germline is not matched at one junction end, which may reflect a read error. This chain's CDR3 is CANSRTPLSEQYF. CDR3 DNA: TGTGCCAACAGCCGGACTCCACTAAGCGAGCAGTACTTC. The chain recombines TRBV7-2 with TRBJ2-7, with D perhaps matching TRBD2 (5 bases). This CDR3 contains 13 residues. Per germline, CDR1 SGHTA and CDR2 FQGNSA.

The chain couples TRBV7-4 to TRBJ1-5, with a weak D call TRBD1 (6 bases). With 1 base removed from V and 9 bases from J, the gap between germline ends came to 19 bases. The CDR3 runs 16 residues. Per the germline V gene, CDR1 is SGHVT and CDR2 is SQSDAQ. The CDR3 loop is CASSLEGRQAAGPQHF. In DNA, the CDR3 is TGTGCCAGCAGCTTAGAAGGGAGACAGGCTGCGGGGCCCCAGCATTTT.

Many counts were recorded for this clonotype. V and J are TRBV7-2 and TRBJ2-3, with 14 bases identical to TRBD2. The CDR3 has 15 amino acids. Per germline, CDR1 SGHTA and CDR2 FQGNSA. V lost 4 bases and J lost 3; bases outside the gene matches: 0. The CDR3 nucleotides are TGTGCCAGCAGCTGGACTAGCGGGAGGACAGATACGCAGTATTTT. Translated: CASSWTSGRTDTQYF. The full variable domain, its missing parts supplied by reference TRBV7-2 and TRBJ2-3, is GAGVSQSPSNKVTEKGKDVELRCDPISGHTALYWYRQSLGQGLEFLIYFQGNSAPDKSGLPSDRFSAERTGGSVSTLTIQRTQQEDSAVYLCASSWTSGRTDTQYFGPGTRLTVL.

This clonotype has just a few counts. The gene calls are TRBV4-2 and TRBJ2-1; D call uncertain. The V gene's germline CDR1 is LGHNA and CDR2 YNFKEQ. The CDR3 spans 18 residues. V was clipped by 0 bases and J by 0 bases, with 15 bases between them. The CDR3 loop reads CASSQDRVTVSSYNEQFF. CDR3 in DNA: TGTGCCAGCAGCCAAGATAGGGTGACCGTCAGCTCCTACAATGAGCAGTTCTTC.

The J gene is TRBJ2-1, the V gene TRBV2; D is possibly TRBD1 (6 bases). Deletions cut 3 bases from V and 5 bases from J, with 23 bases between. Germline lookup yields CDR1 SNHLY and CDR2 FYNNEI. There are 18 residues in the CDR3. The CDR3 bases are TGTGCCAGCAGTGAGGGCGAAGGGAATACAGGGAACGACAATGAGCAGTTCTTC. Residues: CASSEGEGNTGNDNEQFF.

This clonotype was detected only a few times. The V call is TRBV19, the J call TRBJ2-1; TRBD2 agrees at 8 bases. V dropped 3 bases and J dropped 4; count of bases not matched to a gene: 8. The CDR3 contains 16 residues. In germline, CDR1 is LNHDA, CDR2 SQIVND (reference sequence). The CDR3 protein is CASSIRSGSRYNEQFF. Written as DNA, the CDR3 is TGTGCCAGTAGTATTCGGAGCGGGAGTAGATACAATGAGCAGTTCTTC.

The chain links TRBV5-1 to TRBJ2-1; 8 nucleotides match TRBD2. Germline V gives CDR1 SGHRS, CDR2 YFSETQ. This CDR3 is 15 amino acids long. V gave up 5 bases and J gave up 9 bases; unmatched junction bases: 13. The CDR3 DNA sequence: TGCGCCAGCAGGGCGGGAGGAAAAATCAGGTCTGAGCAGTTCTTC. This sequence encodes CASRAGGKIRSEQFF.

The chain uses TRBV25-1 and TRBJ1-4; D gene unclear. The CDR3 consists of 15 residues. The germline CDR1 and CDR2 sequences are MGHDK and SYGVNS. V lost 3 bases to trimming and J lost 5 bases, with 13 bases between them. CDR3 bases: TGTGCCAGCAGTGATGGAAGTGTGGGAAATGAAAAACTGTTTTTT. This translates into CASSDGSVGNEKLFF.

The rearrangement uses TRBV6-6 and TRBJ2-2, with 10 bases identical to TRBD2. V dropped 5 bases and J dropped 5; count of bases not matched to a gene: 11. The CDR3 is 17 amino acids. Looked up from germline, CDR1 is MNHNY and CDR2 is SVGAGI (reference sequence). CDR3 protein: CASSQPQRGGGTGELFF. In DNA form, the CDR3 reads TGTGCCAGCAGTCAACCCCAGCGGGGGGGCGGGACCGGGGAGCTGTTTTTT.

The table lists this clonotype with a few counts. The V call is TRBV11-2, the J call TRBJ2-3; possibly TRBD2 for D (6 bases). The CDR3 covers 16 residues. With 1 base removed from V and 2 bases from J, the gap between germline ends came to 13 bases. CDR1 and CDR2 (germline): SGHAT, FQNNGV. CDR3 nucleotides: TGTGCCAGCAGCTTAGGGGCGGGACCTCACACAGATACGCAGTATTTT. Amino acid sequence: CASSLGAGPHTDTQYF.

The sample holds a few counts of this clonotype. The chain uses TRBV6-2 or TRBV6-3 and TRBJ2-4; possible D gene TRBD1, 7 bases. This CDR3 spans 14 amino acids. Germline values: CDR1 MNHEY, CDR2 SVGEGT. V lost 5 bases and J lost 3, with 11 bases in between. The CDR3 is CASSRQGGKNIQYF. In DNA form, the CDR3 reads TGTGCCAGCAGTCGCCAGGGGGGCAAAAACATTCAGTACTTC.

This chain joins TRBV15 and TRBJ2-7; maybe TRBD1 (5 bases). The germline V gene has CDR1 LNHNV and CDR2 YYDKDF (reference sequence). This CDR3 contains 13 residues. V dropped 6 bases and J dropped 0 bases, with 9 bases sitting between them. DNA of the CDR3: TGTGCCACCAGTCGACAGACCTCCTACGAGCAGTACTTC. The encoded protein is CATSRQTSYEQYF.

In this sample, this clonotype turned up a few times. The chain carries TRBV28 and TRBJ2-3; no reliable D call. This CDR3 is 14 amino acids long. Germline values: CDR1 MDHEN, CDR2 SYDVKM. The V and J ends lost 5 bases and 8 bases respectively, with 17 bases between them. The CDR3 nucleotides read TGTGCCAGCAGTAGGGTTCCCACTCGCTCTACGCAGTATTTT. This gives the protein CASSRVPTRSTQYF.

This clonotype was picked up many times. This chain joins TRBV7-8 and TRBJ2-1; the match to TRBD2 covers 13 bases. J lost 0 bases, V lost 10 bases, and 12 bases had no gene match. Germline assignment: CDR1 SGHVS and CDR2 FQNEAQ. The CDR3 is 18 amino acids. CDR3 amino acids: CATNRLAGGLSSYNEQFF. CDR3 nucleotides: TGTGCCACCAATCGACTAGCGGGAGGCCTGAGCTCCTACAATGAGCAGTTCTTC.

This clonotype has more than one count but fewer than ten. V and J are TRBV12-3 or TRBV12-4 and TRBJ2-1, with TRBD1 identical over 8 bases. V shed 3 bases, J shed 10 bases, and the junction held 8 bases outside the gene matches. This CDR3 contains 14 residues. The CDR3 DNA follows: TGTGCCAGCAGTTTCGTTGGACAGGGTGGCGAGCAGTTCTTC. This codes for CASSFVGQGGEQFF.

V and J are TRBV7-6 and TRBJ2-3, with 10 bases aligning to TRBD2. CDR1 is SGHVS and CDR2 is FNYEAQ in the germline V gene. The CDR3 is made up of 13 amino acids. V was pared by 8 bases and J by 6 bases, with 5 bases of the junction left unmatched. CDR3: CASGLAGDDTQYF. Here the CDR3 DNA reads TGTGCCAGCGGGCTAGCGGGGGACGATACGCAGTATTTT.

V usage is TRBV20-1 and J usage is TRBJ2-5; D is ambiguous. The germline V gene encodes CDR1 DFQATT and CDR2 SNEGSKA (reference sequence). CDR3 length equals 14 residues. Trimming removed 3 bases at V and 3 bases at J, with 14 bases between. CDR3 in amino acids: CSARTQSGEETQYF. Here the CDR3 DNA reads TGCAGTGCTAGGACTCAGTCCGGTGAAGAGACCCAGTACTTC.

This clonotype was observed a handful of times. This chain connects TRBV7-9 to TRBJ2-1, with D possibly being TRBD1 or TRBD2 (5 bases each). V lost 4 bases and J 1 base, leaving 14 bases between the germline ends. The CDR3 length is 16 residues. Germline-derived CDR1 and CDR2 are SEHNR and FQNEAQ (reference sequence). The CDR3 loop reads CASSSPGTGSYNEQFF. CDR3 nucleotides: TGTGCCAGCAGCTCCCCCGGGACGGGTTCCTACAATGAGCAGTTCTTC.

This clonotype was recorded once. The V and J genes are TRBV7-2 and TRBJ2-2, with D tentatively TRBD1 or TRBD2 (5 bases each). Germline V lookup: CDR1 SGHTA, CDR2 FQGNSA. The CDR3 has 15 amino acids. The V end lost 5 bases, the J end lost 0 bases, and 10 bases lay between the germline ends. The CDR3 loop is CASSAGTSNTGELFF. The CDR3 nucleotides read TGTGCCAGCAGCGCCGGGACGTCGAACACCGGGGAGCTGTTTTTT.

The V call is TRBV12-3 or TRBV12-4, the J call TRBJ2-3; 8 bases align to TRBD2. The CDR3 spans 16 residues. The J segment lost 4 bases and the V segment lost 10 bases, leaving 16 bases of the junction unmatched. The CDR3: CATGGLLRYASDTQYF. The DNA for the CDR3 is TGTGCCACGGGGGGGCTACTGCGGTACGCCTCAGATACGCAGTATTTT.

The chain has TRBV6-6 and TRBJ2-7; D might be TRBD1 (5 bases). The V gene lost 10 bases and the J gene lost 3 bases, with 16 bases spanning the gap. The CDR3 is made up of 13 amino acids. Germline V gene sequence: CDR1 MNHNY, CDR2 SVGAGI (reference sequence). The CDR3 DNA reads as TGTGCCATCGAGGCAGGGTCTTTCTACGAGCAGTACTTC. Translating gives CAIEAGSFYEQYF.

The CDR3 is CASSQGLILRNQPQHF. The CDR3 region has the DNA TGCGCCAGCAGCCAGGGGTTAATCTTAAGGAATCAGCCCCAGCATTTT. The chain employs TRBV4-3 and TRBJ1-5, with D unresolved. V dropped 3 bases and J dropped 4 bases, with 16 bases sitting between them. The CDR3 runs 16 residues. Per germline, CDR1 LGHNA and CDR2 YSLEER.